The sequence of this T cell receptor beta chain was determined in a study of blood T cell repertoires in COVID-19. Study-level background: The study drew acute and convalescent COVID-19 samples from the United States, Italy and Spain.

TCRdb keeps only in-frame clones here, not all; method: immunoSEQ multiplex PCR. The repertoire consists of a few hundred thousand clones, with 88% occurring once and the leading ten covering more than 0.95%. The CDR3 length is 19 residues. V lost 1 base to trimming and J lost 0 bases, with 19 bases between them. The germline V gene encodes CDR1 MGHRA and CDR2 YSYEKL. Participant-reported clinical history was the basis for cohort assignment. The material sequenced was PBMCs or T cells enriched from blood (not recorded which). J is TRBJ1-5 and V is TRBV4-1; the D gene is possibly TRBD1 (6 bases). The receptor comes from a woman aged 18-29 years who had recovered from COVID-19. The DNA of the CDR3 is TGCGCCAGCAGCCAAGTGGACAGTCGGATCGTGTATAGCAATCAGCCCCAGCATTTT. This gives the protein CASSQVDSRIVYSNQPQHF.